This T cell receptor beta chain was retrieved from a study of OX40 agonist ivuxolimab in advanced cancers. Study summary: Prior anti-PD-1, anti-PD-L1 or anti-CTLA-4 therapy did not bar entry, and less than 50% had some.

General observations from the study: The mean number of expanded clones was higher in CD8+ T cells than in CD4+.

Using immunoSEQ multiplex PCR, the repertoire was profiled, and TCRdb retains in-frame clones only, with some absent. The sample lists 45,000 to 50,000 clones; around 80% were seen once. A note on this clone: The antigen is unknown.

This CDR3 is 14 amino acids long. Trimming removed 4 bases at V and 13 bases at J, with 18 bases between. Germline V lookup: CDR1 SGDLS, CDR2 YYNGEE. This rearrangement joins TRBV9 to TRBJ1-6; the D gene is possibly TRBD1 (6 bases). The input for sequencing was CD4+ or CD8+ T cells sorted from blood, taken in a trial of the OX40 agonist ivuxolimab. This TCR was sampled from an adult with an advanced solid tumor such as melanoma, head and neck, liver or kidney cancer. The CDR3 DNA follows: TGTGCCAGCAGCCCCTCAGGGGTTAGAAGTCCCCTCCACTTT. It yields the protein CASSPSGVRSPLHF.